This passage covers 28 T cell receptor beta chains from one sample sequenced in a study of T cell responses to AZD1222 COVID-19 vaccine. The table came from immunoSEQ multiplex PCR; TCRdb's copy has only in-frame clones and leaves some out. Here the sample spans some 120,000 clones, 80% to 90% being singletons. The specimen comprised peripheral blood, sampled 28 days after the second AZD1222 dose. All receptors derive from an adult who received the AZD1222 COVID-19 vaccine.

V is TRBV29-1 and J is TRBJ2-7, with a possible D match to TRBD1 (6 bases). The CDR3 loop spans 14 amino acids. Germline V lookup: CDR1 SQVTM, CDR2 ANQGSEA. V lost 4 bases, J lost 0 bases, and 13 bases lay in between. CDR3 coding DNA: TGCAGCGTTGCCGGACAGCTTACCTCCTACGAGCAGTACTTC. Translation gives CSVAGQLTSYEQYF.

The V gene is TRBV12-5, the J gene TRBJ1-4; 11 bases line up with TRBD1. Germline V lookup: CDR1 LGHNT, CDR2 FRNRAP. This CDR3 region has 15 residues. V gave up 3 bases and J gave up 10 bases; unmatched junction bases: 7. The CDR3 sequence: CASGFRTGGEGKLFF. Written as DNA, the CDR3 is TGTGCTAGTGGTTTCCGGACAGGGGGCGAAGGAAAACTGTTTTTT.

The chain joins TRBV5-1 to TRBJ2-7, with 8 bases identical to TRBD1. The junction had 8 bases not matched to a gene; V was cut back by 1 base and J by 5 bases. This CDR3 has 15 residues. Germline V gene sequence: CDR1 SGHRS, CDR2 YFSETQ. This CDR3 is CASSLNRGNIHEQYF. The CDR3 DNA is TGCGCCAGCAGCTTGAACAGGGGGAATATCCACGAGCAGTACTTC.

The rearrangement links TRBV2 to TRBJ1-4; D is ambiguous. V was cut by 3 bases and J by 6 bases, with 2 bases left in between. Germline CDR1 reads SNHLY; CDR2 reads FYNNEI. This CDR3 has 11 amino acids. CDR3 nucleotides: TGTGCCAGCAGTGACGATGAAAAACTGTTTTTT. Its translation: CASSDDEKLFF.

The chain links TRBV15 to TRBJ2-1; D may be TRBD1 or TRBD2 (6 bases each). The CDR3 loop spans 16 amino acids. V was shortened by 1 base and J by 0 bases, with 10 bases between the two germline ends. The germline V gene encodes CDR1 LNHNV and CDR2 YYDKDF (reference sequence). The CDR3 spells CATSRGPGASYNEQFF. Written as DNA, the CDR3 is TGTGCCACCAGCAGAGGGCCGGGGGCCTCCTACAATGAGCAGTTCTTC.

The chain has TRBV19 and TRBJ1-5, with D hard to call. This CDR3 contains 13 residues. The V gene lost 4 bases and the J gene lost 3 bases, with 7 bases spanning the gap. The V gene's germline CDR1 is LNHDA and CDR2 SQIVND (reference sequence). CDR3 DNA sequence: TGTGCCAGTAGTAACAGCCACAATCAGCCCCAGCATTTT. The encoded protein is CASSNSHNQPQHF.

This sequence joins TRBV24-1 and TRBJ2-2, with TRBD1 matching over 7 bases. The CDR3 totals 13 residues. V gave up 6 bases and J gave up 6 bases; unmatched junction bases: 3. Germline-derived CDR1 and CDR2 are KGHDR and SFDVKD. The CDR3 DNA follows: TGTGCCACCAGTTCAGGGGGAGCCGGGGAGCTGTTTTTT. Translation: CATSSGGAGELFF.

J is TRBJ2-1 and V is TRBV6-6; TRBD2 agrees at 7 bases. V was pared by 6 bases and J by 5 bases, with 7 bases of the junction left unmatched. This CDR3 contains 14 residues. Germline V gives CDR1 MNHNY, CDR2 SVGAGI (reference sequence). In DNA form, the CDR3 reads TGTGCCAGCAGGCCCGGGACTACACACAATGAGCAGTTCTTC. This codes for CASRPGTTHNEQFF.

The chain employs TRBV5-1 and TRBJ1-4; 11 bases map to TRBD1. Trimming removed 4 bases from V and 8 bases from J; junction bases left unmatched: 7. Looked up from germline, CDR1 is SGHRS and CDR2 is YFSETQ. This CDR3 comprises 15 residues. CDR3 coding DNA: TGCGCCAGCAGCACCGGACAGGGGGCACGGGAAAAACTGTTTTTT. This sequence encodes CASSTGQGAREKLFF.

The chain is built from TRBV9 and TRBJ2-1; 10 bases are shared with TRBD2. CDR1 is SGDLS, CDR2 YYNGEE, per germline. CDR3 length: 16 residues. The trim removed 0 bases at V and 9 bases at J, leaving 9 bases unmatched. This CDR3 reads CASSVGGAGGRSEQFF. CDR3 in DNA: TGTGCCAGCAGCGTAGGAGGAGCGGGGGGGCGTAGTGAGCAGTTCTTC.

The genes are TRBV9 and TRBJ1-2; 7 bases agree with TRBD1. This CDR3 region has 15 residues. V trimming: 4 bases; J trimming: 2 bases; junction bases outside the gene matches: 8. The germline V gene encodes CDR1 SGDLS and CDR2 YYNGEE. CDR3 coding DNA: TGTGCCAGCAGCCCAAATCTGGGACAGAACTATGGCTACACCTTC. Translated: CASSPNLGQNYGYTF.

The chain combines TRBV4-1 with TRBJ1-2, with D unclear. V dropped 10 bases and J dropped 8 bases, with 26 bases sitting between them. Germline V gene data show CDR1 as MGHRA and CDR2 as YSYEKL. The CDR3 runs to 15 residues. In DNA form, the CDR3 reads TGCGCCACCTCGCGACCGGCAGCTCCTTATGGGGGCTACACCTTC. It translates to CATSRPAAPYGGYTF.

The chain joins TRBV6-5 to TRBJ1-2; possibly TRBD1 for D (5 bases). Germline CDR1 is MNHEY and CDR2 is SVGAGI. V was cut by 6 bases and J by 5 bases, with 13 bases left in between. The CDR3 is 13 residues long. CDR3 in DNA: TGTGCCAGCAGAGGGGACGGTTATTATGGCTACACCTTC. Its translation: CASRGDGYYGYTF.

CDR3 DNA sequence: TGTGCCAGCAGTGAGTTGCGGGGTATCTCACCCCTCCACTTT. Translation: CASSELRGISPLHF. The chain is built from TRBV6-1 and TRBJ1-6; D not resolved. Deletions cut 3 bases from V and 10 bases from J, with 13 bases between. This CDR3 has 14 amino acids. Germline assignment: CDR1 MNHNS and CDR2 SASEGT.

Written as DNA, the CDR3 is TGTGCCAGCAGCTCGGACAGGGGGTCTCTGACCCAGTACTTC. Translated: CASSSDRGSLTQYF. This chain uses TRBV4-2 with TRBJ2-5, with 10 bases matching TRBD1. The V gene's germline CDR1 is LGHNA and CDR2 YNFKEQ. CDR3 size: 14 residues. Unmatched junction bases numbered 7, after V lost 5 bases and J lost 7 bases.

J is TRBJ2-1 and V is TRBV12-3 or TRBV12-4; no definite D call. The CDR3 has 12 residues. V lost 5 bases and J lost 10, with 12 bases in between. The CDR3 DNA reads as TGTGCCAGCAGTCCAGACTGGGGAGAGCAGTTCTTC. Protein product: CASSPDWGEQFF.

The V and J genes are TRBV27 and TRBJ2-7, with a weak D call TRBD2 (6 bases). V was trimmed by 2 bases and J by 0 bases, leaving 11 bases between them. Germline CDR1 and CDR2: MNHEY and SMNVEV (reference sequence). The CDR3 runs to 15 residues. CDR3 amino acids: CASSLGAGSSYEQYF. The CDR3 nucleotides read TGTGCCAGCAGTTTAGGGGCGGGGAGCTCCTACGAGCAGTACTTC.

In this sample, this clone turned up once. The rearrangement uses TRBV5-4 and TRBJ1-1; weak D call: TRBD1 (5 bases). Germline CDR1 is SGHNT and CDR2 is YYREEE (reference sequence). The CDR3 runs 15 residues. V was trimmed by 2 bases and J by 0 bases, leaving 11 bases between them. The CDR3 DNA is TGTGCCAGCAGCTTAGCGGGGCCCCTGAACACTGAAGCTTTCTTT. Its translation: CASSLAGPLNTEAFF. Variable domain in full (rest from reference TRBV5-4 and TRBJ1-1): ETGVTQSPTHLIKTRGQQVTLRCSSQSGHNTVSWYQQALGQGPQFIFQYYREEENGRGNFPPRFSGLQFPNYSSELNVNALELDDSALYLCASSLAGPLNTEAFFGQGTRLTVV.

This clone was recorded only once. This chain uses TRBV18 with TRBJ2-5, with unresolved D. The CDR3 sequence is 13 residues long. V shed 3 bases and J shed 5 bases, with 10 bases lying between them. Germline lookup yields CDR1 KGHSH and CDR2 LQKENI. In DNA form, the CDR3 reads TGTGCCAGCTCACCCCTTACGAGGGAGACCCAGTACTTC. Amino acid sequence: CASSPLTRETQYF.

V usage is TRBV30 and J usage is TRBJ2-1; 9 nucleotides agree with TRBD2. The germline gives CDR1 GTSNPN, CDR2 SVGIG (reference sequence). V shed 4 bases and J 3 bases; nucleotides not matched to a gene: 1. CDR3 size: 13 residues. CDR3 sequence (DNA): TGTGCCTGGACAGCGGGGGGCTACAATGAGCAGTTCTTC. Its translation: CAWTAGGYNEQFF. The full variable domain, with the rest looked up from reference TRBV30 and TRBJ2-1, is SQTIHQWPATLVQPVGSPLSLECTVEGTSNPNLYWYRQAAGRGLQLLFYSVGIGQISSEVPQNLSASRPQDRQFILSSKKLLLSDSGFYLCAWTAGGYNEQFFGPGTRLTVL.

This chain uses TRBV29-1 with TRBJ2-7, with D perhaps matching TRBD2 (7 bases). The CDR3 loop spans 16 amino acids. Per the germline V gene, CDR1 is SQVTM and CDR2 is ANQGSEA. V lost 4 bases, J lost 3 bases, and 22 bases lay in between. CDR3 sequence: CSVASGGASPDYEQYF. CDR3 sequence (DNA): TGCAGCGTTGCAAGTGGGGGGGCTAGCCCAGACTACGAGCAGTACTTC.

This clone was counted between two and nine times. This chain connects TRBV28 to TRBJ1-2; 8 bases are shared with TRBD1. V lost 2 bases to trimming and J lost 2 bases; unmatched junction nucleotides: 10. This CDR3 comprises 17 residues. Germline V CDR1 and CDR2: MDHEN, SYDVKM. CDR3 in amino acids: CASSLPGTGKENYGYTF. The CDR3, as DNA: TGTGCCAGCAGTTTACCCGGGACAGGCAAGGAGAACTATGGCTACACCTTC.

The chain recombines TRBV21-1 with TRBJ1-6. TRBV21-1 is a pseudogene. This CDR3 is 16 amino acids long. This chain's CDR3 is CASSKRRAGSNSPLHF. DNA for the CDR3: TGTGCCAGCAGCAAACGTCGGGCGGGGAGCAATTCACCCCTCCACTTT.

This chain joins TRBV7-9 and TRBJ1-4, with a possible D match to TRBD1 (5 bases). V was shortened by 4 bases and J by 7 bases, with 22 bases between the two germline ends. The length of the CDR3 is 17 residues. Germline V gene lookup returns CDR1 SEHNR and CDR2 FQNEAQ (reference sequence). CDR3 sequence (DNA): TGTGCCAGCAGCTCGACTTTGCAAGGGGTAGTAGTTGAAAAACTGTTTTTT. The encoded protein is CASSSTLQGVVVEKLFF.

The chain uses TRBV29-1 and TRBJ1-1, with 7 bases identical to TRBD1. V gave up 7 bases and J gave up 5 bases; unmatched junction bases: 10. The V gene's germline CDR1 is SQVTM and CDR2 ANQGSEA. CDR3 length equals 13 residues. Here the CDR3 reads CSGETGIETEAFF. For the CDR3, the DNA is TGCAGCGGGGAGACAGGGATTGAAACTGAAGCTTTCTTT.

This clone turned up a few times. V and J are TRBV14 and TRBJ1-6; D remains ambiguous. CDR1 and CDR2 from the germline V gene are SGHDN and FVKESK. V lost 0 bases and J 10 bases, leaving 10 bases between the germline ends. CDR3 length: 14 residues. The CDR3 DNA is TGTGCCAGCAGCCAAGATTCCAGGACGTCACCCCTCCACTTT. As protein: CASSQDSRTSPLHF. The complete variable domain, with remaining parts taken from reference TRBV14 and TRBJ1-6, reads EAGVTQFPSHSVIEKGQTVTLRCDPISGHDNLYWYRRVMGKEIKFLLHFVKESKQDESGMPNNRFLAERTGGTYSTLKVQPAELEDSGVYFCASSQDSRTSPLHFGNGTRLTVT.

The chain is built from TRBV4-2 and TRBJ1-2, with D uncertain. Trimming cost V 3 bases and J 8 bases, with 19 bases left between them. Looked up from germline, CDR1 is LGHNA and CDR2 is YNFKEQ. The CDR3 consists of 15 residues. The CDR3 here is CASSHLREGAEGYTF. DNA for the CDR3: TGTGCCAGCAGCCATCTCCGGGAGGGCGCCGAGGGCTACACCTTC.

This chain uses TRBV18 with TRBJ1-5, with D uncertain. The V end was cut by 6 bases, the J end by 2 bases, with 14 bases between. The CDR3 loop spans 15 amino acids. Looked up from germline, CDR1 is KGHSH and CDR2 is LQKENI. CDR3 nucleotide sequence: TGTGCCAGCTCTGACCGGGCCTCAGGCAATCAGCCCCAGCATTTT. Its protein product is CASSDRASGNQPQHF.